A single sample is the source of the 14 T cell receptor beta chains below, sequenced in a study of vaccination and CD4 T cells after COVID-19. These receptors' targets are unknown. Described treatment: approximately nine-day PBMC culture with coronavirus spike peptide pools or control peptides (ViraFEST assay). Cultured CD4+ T cell DNA was sequenced using the Oncomine TCR Beta short-read assay. TCRdb re-called the PCR reads with MiXCR, one entry per CDR3 protein. In the table there are more than 3,500 distinct CDR3 sequences, roughly two fifths of which are singletons. The sequenced sample was CD4+ T cells from blood, cultured in vitro. The receptor set was obtained from a human donor who had recovered from COVID-19.

This clonotype was detected only a few times. V usage is TRBV19 and J usage is TRBJ2-5; possibly TRBD2 for D (6 bases). The CDR3 covers 13 residues. V was clipped by 5 bases and J by 4 bases, with 11 bases between them. CDR1 and CDR2 (germline): LNHDA, SQIVND (reference sequence). The CDR3 DNA sequence: TGTGCCAGTAGTTCGCGGGGTTCAGAGACCCAGTACTTC. It is translated as CASSSRGSETQYF. Filled out from reference TRBV19 and TRBJ2-5, the complete variable domain reads DGGITQSPKYLFRKEGQNVTLSCEQNLNHDAMYWYRQDPGQGLRLIYYSQIVNDFQKGDIAEGYSVSREKKESFPLTVTSAQKNPTAFYLCASSSRGSETQYFGPGTRLLVL.

This chain joins TRBV20-1 and TRBJ2-7; weak D call: TRBD2 (5 bases). V gave up 5 bases and J gave up 2 bases, with 13 bases separating them. The germline V gene encodes CDR1 DFQATT and CDR2 SNEGSKA (reference sequence). This CDR3 is 13 amino acids long. The CDR3 DNA reads TGCAGTGCTCGGACTGATGATACCTACGAGCAGTACTTC. Amino acids: CSARTDDTYEQYF.

This clonotype was seen more than once but under ten times. The CDR3 nucleotides read TGTGCCAGCAGCAGGGCGGGGGGGCTTTCGGAGACCCAGTACTTC. This translates into CASSRAGGLSETQYF. The V and J genes are TRBV7-2 and TRBJ2-5, with TRBD2 matching over 9 bases. The V segment lost 5 bases and the J segment 5 bases; nucleotides outside the gene matches: 9. Germline V gene data show CDR1 as SGHTA and CDR2 as FQGNSA. The CDR3 length is 15 residues.

The V gene is TRBV6-1, the J gene TRBJ2-7, with D uncertain. Trimming pared 6 bases from V and 0 bases from J, leaving 9 bases between. CDR1 MNHNS and CDR2 SASEGT come from the germline V gene. This CDR3 is built from 13 residues. The CDR3 here is CASRDASSYEQYF. The DNA for the CDR3 is TGTGCCAGCAGGGATGCGAGCTCCTACGAGCAGTACTTC.

The chain joins TRBV20-1 to TRBJ1-2; 12 nucleotides match TRBD1. The CDR3 runs to 19 residues. Germline values: CDR1 DFQATT, CDR2 SNEGSKA (reference sequence). Germline trimming cut 2 bases from V and 1 base from J; bases unmatched to any gene: 14. The CDR3 DNA follows: TGCAGTGCTAGACAACAGACCCCCGGGACAGGGGGCTATAACTATGGCTACACCTTC. This encodes CSARQQTPGTGGYNYGYTF.

The chain has TRBV30 and TRBJ2-7; 9 nucleotides agree with TRBD1. V lost 8 bases and J lost 0; bases outside the gene matches: 8. The CDR3 contains 14 residues. CDR1 is GTSNPN and CDR2 is SVGIG in the germline V gene (reference sequence). CDR3 loop: CALDRGTYSYEQYF. The CDR3 coding sequence is TGTGCCCTGGACAGGGGAACTTACTCCTACGAGCAGTACTTC.

J is TRBJ2-1 and V is TRBV20-1, with D perhaps TRBD1 or TRBD2 (5 bases each). The CDR3 contains 11 residues. Germline assignment: CDR1 DFQATT and CDR2 SNEGSKA (reference sequence). V was cut by 7 bases and J by 7 bases, with 11 bases left in between. As DNA, the CDR3 is TGCAGTGGGCAGGGCGGGAATGAGCAGTTCTTC. Its translation: CSGQGGNEQFF.

The rearrangement joins TRBV2 to TRBJ1-6; 9 bases match TRBD1. The J segment lost 8 bases and the V segment lost 7 bases, leaving 6 bases of the junction unmatched. This CDR3 region has 14 residues. Germline assignment: CDR1 SNHLY and CDR2 FYNNEI. The DNA for the CDR3 is TGTGCCAGCAAAGGGACAGGGAGGGATTCACCCCTCCACTTT. Translation: CASKGTGRDSPLHF.

The gene calls are TRBV12-5 and TRBJ1-5; 9 nucleotides match TRBD1. CDR3 length: 13 residues. The V and J ends lost 6 bases and 4 bases, in that order; junction bases with no gene match: 1. The germline CDR1 and CDR2 sequences are LGHNT and FRNRAP. CDR3 residues: CASGTGGNQPQHF. In DNA form, the CDR3 reads TGTGCTAGTGGGACAGGGGGTAATCAGCCCCAGCATTTT.

The genes are TRBV20-1 and TRBJ2-3, with 7 bases identical to TRBD2. The CDR3 sequence is 14 residues long. Germline V CDR1 and CDR2: DFQATT, SNEGSKA (reference sequence). The junction had 8 bases not matched to a gene; V was cut back by 6 bases and J by 2 bases. For the CDR3, the DNA is TGCAGTGCCCCTGTGGGGGGGAACACAGATACGCAGTATTTT. Residues: CSAPVGGNTDTQYF.

The V and J genes are TRBV2 and TRBJ2-3, with no clear D. The CDR3 loop spans 12 amino acids. CDR1 and CDR2 from the germline V gene are SNHLY and FYNNEI. Trimming removed 8 bases at V and 0 bases at J, with 6 bases between. The CDR3 DNA reads as TGTGCCAGCGGTTACAGCACAGATACGCAGTATTTT. Amino acids: CASGYSTDTQYF.

This clonotype came up a few times. DNA for the CDR3: TGTGCCAGCAGCCACCTGACAGGGCAGTCGACTGAAGCTTTCTTT. This translates into CASSHLTGQSTEAFF. V gene TRBV6-1 combines with J gene TRBJ1-1, with 7 positions matching TRBD1. V was clipped by 6 bases and J by 5 bases; unmatched bases: 12. Per germline, CDR1 MNHNS and CDR2 SASEGT. The CDR3 consists of 15 residues.

This clonotype is medium-sized (0.01 to 0.1%) within its sample. This chain connects TRBV2 to TRBJ2-3; no definite D call. Trimming left V 8 bases short and J 5 bases short, with 11 bases between. CDR1 is SNHLY, CDR2 FYNNEI, per germline. CDR3 length: 12 residues. CDR3 region: CASGNIGDTQYF. CDR3 nucleotide sequence: TGTGCCAGCGGGAATATAGGAGATACGCAGTATTTT.

This sequence joins TRBV7-2 and TRBJ1-4, with a weak D call TRBD1 (5 bases). The CDR3 runs 15 residues. Germline-derived CDR1 and CDR2 are SGHTA and FQGNSA. Trimming removed 1 base at V and 6 bases at J, with 12 bases between. The CDR3 region has the DNA TGTGCCAGCAGCTTAGTTGGGGGGTTCTATGAAAAACTGTTTTTT. Its translation: CASSLVGGFYEKLFF.